This is a list of T cell receptor beta chains from one sample in a study of T cells in Graves' hyperthyroidism and ophthalmopathy. MiXCR, applied by TCRdb to the multiplex PCR reads, yields one record per CDR3 protein. Among about 280,000 distinct CDR3 sequences listed, less than 30% were seen once. Material for sequencing was blood. These receptor sequences come from a man aged 40-49 years with Graves' hyperthyroidism that later progressed to Graves' ophthalmopathy. Both conserved end residues are part of each CDR3. A D gene is named only where the DNA matches it firmly. Clone size is stated in some rows and not others, as once, few, many or a class when expanded.

TRBV11-2	.	TRBJ1-3	.	TGTGCCAGCAGCTTTGACGGGCCTGGAAACACCATATATTTT	CASSFDGPGNTIYF
TRBV15	.	TRBJ2-4	many	TGTGCCACCAGGCCCACCCGGGACGGGCGGAACATTCAGTACTTC	CATRPTRDGRNIQYF
TRBV20-1	TRBD2	TRBJ2-5	many	TGCAGTGCTAGAGGGAAAGAAGGGGGGACTAGCAGGGAGACCCAGTACTTC	CSARGKEGGTSRETQYF
TRBV6-1	TRBD2	TRBJ2-6	.	TGTGCCAGCAGTGAAGCACGGAGTAGCGGGATCTCTGGGGCCAACGTCCTGACTTTC	CASSEARSSGISGANVLTF
TRBV6-1	.	TRBJ2-7	.	TGTGCCAGCAGTCGGTCCGGGACCTACGAGCAGTACTTC	CASSRSGTYEQYF
TRBV12-3/TRBV12-4	.	TRBJ2-5	many	TGTGCCAGCAGTTTTAGCCCCGGGACTGGAGAGACCCAGTACTTC	CASSFSPGTGETQYF
TRBV19	TRBD2	TRBJ2-7	many	TGTGCCAGTAGTAACCTGGGACTAGCGGGAGTTGACGAGCAGTACTTC	CASSNLGLAGVDEQYF
TRBV12-3/TRBV12-4	.	TRBJ2-5	many	TGTGCCAGCAGCTATAGTCCTGGGACCCAGTACTTC	CASSYSPGTQYF
TRBV6-5	.	TRBJ1-1	.	TGTGCCAGCAGTTACTCAGCACGGTTGAACACTGAAGCTTTCTTT	CASSYSARLNTEAFF
TRBV11-1	.	TRBJ1-1	.	TGTGCCACCCGAGCTACCCCTTCTTTAATGAGGACTGAAGCTTTCTTT	CATRATPSLMRTEAFF
TRBV2	.	TRBJ2-7	many	TGTGCCAGCAGGGACTTTACTAAGCCCTACGAGCAGTACTTC	CASRDFTKPYEQYF
TRBV6-2/TRBV6-3	TRBD2	TRBJ2-7	many	TGTGCCAGCAGTCCCGGGACTAGCGGGAGCATCCACGAGCAGTACTTC	CASSPGTSGSIHEQYF
TRBV3-1	TRBD2	TRBJ2-7	many	TGTGCCAGCAGCTTAGCGGGAGACATTTACGAGCAGTACTTC	CASSLAGDIYEQYF
TRBV15	TRBD2	TRBJ2-2	many	TGTGCCACCAGCAGGGCGGGAGCCACCGGGGAGCTGTTTTTT	CATSRAGATGELFF
TRBV20-1	.	TRBJ1-2	.	TGCAGTGCTAGTAGAGGGATCCGATATGGCTACACCTTC	CSASRGIRYGYTF
TRBV20-1	.	TRBJ1-2	many	TGCAGTGCTGAATCCCAGGACGACTATGGCTACACCTTC	CSAESQDDYGYTF
TRBV30	.	TRBJ1-2	.	TGTGCCTGGAGCCTACAGGGAAACTATGGCTACACCTTC	CAWSLQGNYGYTF
TRBV11-2	.	TRBJ1-1	.	TGTGCCAGCAGCGCCCGGACAGATATGATCTTGGAAGCTTTCTTT	CASSARTDMILEAFF
TRBV28	TRBD1	TRBJ2-7	once	TGTGCCAGCAGTCAGACCGGGACAGGCCGTAGAGAGCAGTACTTC	CASSQTGTGRREQYF
TRBV6-2/TRBV6-3	.	TRBJ2-7	.	TGTGCCAGCAGTTACGGGTGGACAGCCTACGAGCAGTACTTC	CASSYGWTAYEQYF
TRBV6-1	.	TRBJ2-7	many	TGTGCCAGCAGTGAAGGTAATAGCGGACCCTACGAGCAGTACTTC	CASSEGNSGPYEQYF
TRBV12-5	TRBD1	TRBJ1-1	many	TGTGCTAGTGGTGGGACAGCCGGAACTGAAGCTTTCTTT	CASGGTAGTEAFF
TRBV9	TRBD1	TRBJ1-2	many	TGTGCCAGCAGCGCCGGGACAGGGGAACGCGGCTACACCTTC	CASSAGTGERGYTF
TRBV6-4	.	TRBJ2-7	.	TGTGCCAGCAGTGGCCCGAAGGGACATCACTTTTCCTACGAGCAGTACTTC	CASSGPKGHHFSYEQYF
TRBV5-1	.	TRBJ1-1	many	TGCGCCAGCAGCAATCAACCGAACACTGAAGCTTTCTTT	CASSNQPNTEAFF
TRBV20-1	TRBD2	TRBJ2-7	many	TGCAGTGCTATAATAGCGGGAGATCCCTACGAGCAGTACTTC	CSAIIAGDPYEQYF
TRBV11-2	.	TRBJ2-2	many	TGTGCCAGCAGCTTAGGACTCTTACCGGGACCGAACACCGGGGAGCTGTTTTTT	CASSLGLLPGPNTGELFF
TRBV18	.	TRBJ1-2	many	TGTGCCAGCTCATACACAGAAAACTATGGCTACACCTTC	CASSYTENYGYTF
TRBV11-2	.	TRBJ2-4	many	TGTGCCAGAGATTGGGACCTACTAGCCAAAAACATTCAGTACTTC	CARDWDLLAKNIQYF
TRBV24-1	.	TRBJ2-5	many	TGTGCCACCAGTTATCTAGAGACCCAGTACTTC	CATSYLETQYF
TRBV28	TRBD1	TRBJ1-5	.	TGTGCCAGCAGCAGATCCGGGACAGGTCATCAGCCCCAGCATTTT	CASSRSGTGHQPQHF
TRBV18	TRBD1	TRBJ1-2	many	TGTGCCAGCTCACCAGGGACAGACCCTAGGTATGGCTACACCTTC	CASSPGTDPRYGYTF
TRBV7-9	.	TRBJ2-5	.	TGTGCCAGCAGCTTAGCCTCGAGGGAAGAGACCCAGTACTTC	CASSLASREETQYF